This TCR beta chain was captured in a study of shared clonotypes between healthy human individuals. Deep-level running was used for the assay. Libraries were prepared by immunoSEQ multiplex PCR; TCRdb keeps only in-frame clonotypes and omits some of them. The sample contains some 1,400,000 clones, roughly 96% of which appear only once. Trimming took 5 bases from V and 3 from J; bases not matched to a gene: 9. CDR3 size: 15 residues. The germline V gene encodes CDR1 LNHDA and CDR2 SQIVND (reference sequence). This TCR was sampled from a man in his thirties or forties in good health. The chain links TRBV19 to TRBJ2-7; 8 nucleotides match TRBD1. The sample consisted of naive CD4+ T cells sorted from blood. Subset in this sample: CD45RA+ positively selected. CDR3 sequence (DNA): TGTGCCAGTAGTGCGCCGGAGGGACAGGTCTACGAGCAGTACTTC. Translating it yields CASSAPEGQVYEQYF.